The 30 T cell receptor beta chains below were found in one sample sequenced in a study of CD8+CD57+ T cells in acquired aplastic anemia. The study profiled TCR beta VDJ and CDR3 using genomic DNA as template. TCRdb itself ran the reads through MiXCR, one entry per CDR3 protein. Seen here are about 470,000 distinct CDR3 sequences, about a third observed once, and the top ten hold under 0.95%. Sequenced patients had shown CD8+CD57+ cell expansion by flow cytometry. The sample consisted of sorted CD4+, CD8+, or CD8+CD57+ T cells (not recorded which) from PBMCs. These receptors were obtained from a human donor with aplastic anemia.

The rearrangement uses TRBV4-1 and TRBJ1-2; 9 bases agree with TRBD1. This CDR3 has 16 residues. Germline CDR1 is MGHRA and CDR2 is YSYEKL. Trimming removed 2 bases from V and 3 bases from J; junction bases left unmatched: 7. The chain's CDR3 is CASSQLRQGGYYGYTF. DNA of the CDR3: TGCGCCAGCAGCCAACTCCGACAGGGGGGGTACTATGGCTACACCTTC.

This clonotype was counted a few times. The chain employs TRBV6-2 or TRBV6-3 and TRBJ1-2; D gene ambiguous. Trimming took off 2 bases at V and 3 bases at J, with 10 bases between the two ends. The CDR3 sequence is 14 residues long. The germline V gene encodes CDR1 MNHEY and CDR2 SVGEGT. The CDR3 coding sequence is TGTGCCAGCAGTTACAGTGGACGGCACTATGGCTACACCTTC. Translated, it gives CASSYSGRHYGYTF.

The chain has TRBV24-1 and TRBJ2-7; TRBD2 agrees at 10 bases. Germline V gene lookup returns CDR1 KGHDR and CDR2 SFDVKD. There are 14 residues in the CDR3. With V trimmed by 12 bases and J by 2 bases, 9 bases remained unmatched. The chain's CDR3 is CAWDRLAGAYEQYF. Written as DNA, the CDR3 is TGTGCCTGGGATCGTCTAGCGGGGGCCTACGAGCAGTACTTC.

Turning to this clonotype: A much larger clone lies a single base off, so this may be a read error. Because the CDR3 is missing its conserved closing phenylalanine or tryptophan, this is likely a read error. The DNA is omitted, as the CDR3 cannot be located on it reliably, and the CDR3 follows TCRdb's listing. J is TRBJ1-3 and V is TRBV7-9; the table's D call, TRBD1, has no DNA check behind it. The V gene's germline CDR1 is SEHNR and CDR2 FQNEAQ (reference sequence). The CDR3 numbers 12 amino acids, ends counted. This CDR3 reads CARSLEGRGAAL.

The rearrangement uses TRBV27 and TRBJ1-6, with D unresolved. The CDR3 has 14 residues. V was cut by 7 bases and J by 9 bases, with 16 bases left in between. CDR1 is MNHEY, CDR2 SMNVEV, per germline (reference sequence). CDR3 in DNA: TGTGCCAGCAAACCCTACCAAGACTCTTCACCCCTCCACTTT. Protein product: CASKPYQDSSPLHF.

Remarks on this clonotype: Sequence at one end of the junction differs from germline and may be a read error. The V gene is TRBV2, the J gene TRBJ2-7, with a weak D call TRBD2 (6 bases). Germline-derived CDR1 and CDR2 are SNHLY and FYNNEI. CDR3 length: 15 residues. The CDR3 sequence: CARSLSAGSIYEQYF. CDR3 in DNA: TGTGCCCGCAGTTTATCGGCGGGGAGCATCTACGAGCAGTACTTC. Drawing the rest from reference TRBV2 and TRBJ2-7, the complete variable domain is EPEVTQTPSHQVTQMGQEVILRCVPISNHLYFYWYRQILGQKVEFLVSFYNNEISEKSEIFDDQFSVERPDGSNFTLKIRSTKLEDSAMYFCARSLSAGSIYEQYFGPGTRLTVT.

This clonotype appeared a few times. This chain joins TRBV2 and TRBJ1-6, with D maybe TRBD1 (6 bases). Germline CDR1 reads SNHLY; CDR2 reads FYNNEI. This CDR3 region has 15 residues. Trimming pared 8 bases from V and 10 bases from J, leaving 21 bases between. This chain's CDR3 is CASSPPTGFGSPLHF. The DNA for the CDR3 is TGTGCCAGCTCACCACCCACAGGGTTTGGGTCACCCCTCCACTTT. The variable domain in full, with the rest retrieved from reference TRBV2 and TRBJ1-6, is EPEVTQTPSHQVTQMGQEVILRCVPISNHLYFYWYRQILGQKVEFLVSFYNNEISEKSEIFDDQFSVERPDGSNFTLKIRSTKLEDSAMYFCASSPPTGFGSPLHFGNGTRLTVT.

This clonotype showed up just a few times. The V call is TRBV12-3 or TRBV12-4, the J call TRBJ2-1, with TRBD1 as a possible D gene (6 bases). This CDR3 is 15 amino acids long. V gave up 7 bases and J gave up 1 base, with 14 bases separating them. CDR3 DNA sequence: TGTGCCAGCAAAACAGGGTTAATATCCTACAATGAGCAGTTCTTC. This codes for CASKTGLISYNEQFF.

The chain links TRBV7-8 to TRBJ2-7; no reliable D call. Germline V gene lookup returns CDR1 SGHVS and CDR2 FQNEAQ. The V end lost 1 base, the J end lost 5 bases, and 6 bases lay between the germline ends. CDR3 length equals 12 residues. The CDR3 nucleotides are TGTGCCAGCAGCTTAGGTGGTCACGAGCAGTACTTC. Translated: CASSLGGHEQYF.

This rearrangement joins TRBV2 to TRBJ1-1, with D possibly being TRBD1 (6 bases). V gave up 0 bases and J gave up 2 bases, with 10 bases separating them. The CDR3 consists of 15 residues. The germline gives CDR1 SNHLY, CDR2 FYNNEI. CDR3 residues: CASSEAGGPNTEAFF. The CDR3 DNA sequence: TGTGCCAGCAGTGAAGCGGGGGGGCCAAACACTGAAGCTTTCTTT. Based on the CDR3 plus reference TRBV2 and TRBJ1-1, the full variable domain is EPEVTQTPSHQVTQMGQEVILRCVPISNHLYFYWYRQILGQKVEFLVSFYNNEISEKSEIFDDQFSVERPDGSNFTLKIRSTKLEDSAMYFCASSEAGGPNTEAFFGQGTRLTVV.

This clonotype was counted a few times. This chain links TRBV7-2 with TRBJ1-3; D is unclear. The germline gives CDR1 SGHTA, CDR2 FQGNSA. CDR3 length: 15 amino acids. Between the trimmed V and J ends, which lost 0 bases and 0 bases, there was a span of 6 bases. The CDR3 loop reads CASSLASDSGNTIYF. In nucleotides, the CDR3 is TGTGCCAGCAGCTTAGCTTCTGACTCTGGAAACACCATATATTTT.

This clonotype was counted between two and nine times. The V and J genes are TRBV7-2 and TRBJ2-1, with TRBD2 as a possible D gene (5 bases). Between the trimmed V and J ends, which lost 3 bases and 7 bases, there was a span of 10 bases. The germline V gene encodes CDR1 SGHTA and CDR2 FQGNSA. This CDR3 is built from 13 residues. The CDR3 reads CASSLTTVNEQFF. DNA for the CDR3: TGTGCCAGCAGCTTGACTACGGTGAATGAGCAGTTCTTC.

This clonotype came up many times. The chain carries TRBV15 and TRBJ1-6; TRBD1 might be the D (5 bases). The CDR3 consists of 19 residues. Germline CDR1 is LNHNV and CDR2 is YYDKDF (reference sequence). V lost 2 bases, J lost 0 bases, and 17 bases lay in between. CDR3 in amino acids: CATSRITGTGSSYNSPLHF. The DNA of the CDR3 is TGTGCCACCAGCAGAATTACCGGGACTGGAAGCTCCTATAATTCACCCCTCCACTTT. The full variable domain, completed using reference TRBV15 and TRBJ1-6, is DAMVIQNPRYQVTQFGKPVTLSCSQTLNHNVMYWYQQKSSQAPKLLFHYYDKDFNNEADTPDNFQSRRPNTSFCFLDIRSPGLGDTAMYLCATSRITGTGSSYNSPLHFGNGTRLTVT.

This clonotype occurred many times. The genes are TRBV2 and TRBJ1-4; no clear D. The CDR3 is made up of 12 amino acids. Germline V gives CDR1 SNHLY, CDR2 FYNNEI. Trimming shortened V by 6 bases and J by 8 bases, and 10 bases separated the two germline ends. This CDR3 reads CASRQQVEKLFF. The CDR3 DNA reads as TGTGCCAGCAGACAGCAGGTCGAAAAACTGTTTTTT.

This clonotype was counted ten times or more. This chain joins TRBV14 and TRBJ2-7; no clear D. The ends were cut back, 2 bases at V and 4 bases at J, with 9 bases in the middle. Germline CDR1 SGHDN, CDR2 FVKESK. This CDR3 has 13 amino acids. The CDR3 is CASSQLAQYEQYF. The CDR3 region has the DNA TGTGCCAGCAGCCAACTGGCTCAGTACGAGCAGTACTTC.

Only a few counts were recorded for this clonotype. The chain is built from TRBV20-1 and TRBJ2-5, with 8 positions matching TRBD2. V was clipped by 7 bases and J by 4 bases; unmatched bases: 11. The CDR3 is 14 residues long. Germline CDR1 is DFQATT and CDR2 is SNEGSKA (reference sequence). The chain's CDR3 is CSVVEREIRETQYF. CDR3 nucleotide sequence: TGCAGTGTTGTAGAGCGGGAGATCCGAGAGACCCAGTACTTC.

In its sample, this clonotype was seen many times. The V gene is TRBV15, the J gene TRBJ1-5; maybe TRBD1 (5 bases). Trimming pared 0 bases from V and 7 bases from J, leaving 13 bases between. Germline lookup yields CDR1 LNHNV and CDR2 YYDKDF (reference sequence). The CDR3 sequence is 15 residues long. CDR3 coding DNA: TGTGCCACCAGCAGAGAGAGTCTCGGGGGGCAGCCCCAGCATTTT. Its translation: CATSRESLGGQPQHF. The whole variable domain, remainder taken from reference TRBV15 and TRBJ1-5, is DAMVIQNPRYQVTQFGKPVTLSCSQTLNHNVMYWYQQKSSQAPKLLFHYYDKDFNNEADTPDNFQSRRPNTSFCFLDIRSPGLGDTAMYLCATSRESLGGQPQHFGDGTRLSIL.

This clonotype has more than one count but fewer than ten. The rearrangement links TRBV20-1 to TRBJ2-7; D is possibly TRBD2 (6 bases). The CDR3 totals 15 residues. V was pared by 0 bases and J by 2 bases, with 14 bases between. CDR1 is DFQATT, CDR2 SNEGSKA, per germline (reference sequence). Here the CDR3 reads CSARDPAGTPYEQYF. The CDR3 region has the DNA TGCAGTGCTAGAGATCCGGCGGGAACCCCCTACGAGCAGTACTTC.

Concerning this clonotype: Being one base from a much bigger clone, this may be a read error. This rearrangement joins TRBV20-1 to TRBJ1-5; a weak D match, TRBD1 (5 bases). Between the trimmed V and J ends, which lost 1 base and 0 bases, there was a span of 10 bases. The CDR3 length is 15 residues. Looked up from germline, CDR1 is DFQATT and CDR2 is SNEGSKA (reference sequence). The CDR3: CSARVDSYSNQPQHF. Written as DNA, the CDR3 is TGCAGTGCTAGAGTAGACAGCTATAGCAATCAGCCCCAGCATTTT.

The rearrangement links TRBV20-1 to TRBJ2-3; TRBD2 matches 9 bases. Germline trimming cut 5 bases from V and 2 bases from J; bases unmatched to any gene: 5. Germline V gene sequence: CDR1 DFQATT, CDR2 SNEGSKA (reference sequence). The CDR3 covers 14 residues. The CDR3 sequence: CSADLAGLTDTQYF. As DNA, the CDR3 is TGCAGTGCTGACCTAGCGGGGCTCACAGATACGCAGTATTTT.

This clonotype occurred many times. The gene calls are TRBV2 and TRBJ1-3; unclear D gene. The CDR3 is 15 amino acids. The germline V gene has CDR1 SNHLY and CDR2 FYNNEI. V lost 1 base and J lost 0, with 7 bases in between. The CDR3 loop is CASSEVRFSGNTIYF. The CDR3 nucleotides are TGTGCCAGCAGTGAAGTCCGGTTCTCTGGAAACACCATATATTTT. Filled out from reference TRBV2 and TRBJ1-3, the complete variable domain reads EPEVTQTPSHQVTQMGQEVILRCVPISNHLYFYWYRQILGQKVEFLVSFYNNEISEKSEIFDDQFSVERPDGSNFTLKIRSTKLEDSAMYFCASSEVRFSGNTIYFGEGSWLTVV.

The J gene is TRBJ1-2, the V gene TRBV28; D possibly corresponds to TRBD1 (5 bases). The CDR3 is made up of 17 amino acids. CDR1 and CDR2 from the germline V gene are MDHEN and SYDVKM. The V end was cut by 2 bases, the J end by 8 bases, with 24 bases between. CDR3 residues: CASSLLFPSGGMEGYTF. Written as DNA, the CDR3 is TGTGCCAGCAGTTTACTCTTTCCGAGTGGGGGAATGGAAGGCTACACCTTC.

This clonotype was seen only once. V usage is TRBV14 and J usage is TRBJ2-1; D may be TRBD1 (5 bases). Germline CDR1 is SGHDN and CDR2 is FVKESK. CDR3 length: 16 residues. V was shortened by 1 base and J by 4 bases, with 14 bases between the two germline ends. The CDR3 loop reads CASSQGVGLVYNEQFF. DNA for the CDR3: TGTGCCAGCAGCCAAGGCGTGGGGCTAGTATACAATGAGCAGTTCTTC. The whole variable domain, remainder taken from reference TRBV14 and TRBJ2-1, is EAGVTQFPSHSVIEKGQTVTLRCDPISGHDNLYWYRRVMGKEIKFLLHFVKESKQDESGMPNNRFLAERTGGTYSTLKVQPAELEDSGVYFCASSQGVGLVYNEQFFGPGTRLTVL.

This clonotype was counted many times. The chain recombines TRBV2 with TRBJ2-2, with TRBD2 matching over 7 bases. With V trimmed by 9 bases and J by 2 bases, 6 bases remained unmatched. Germline-derived CDR1 and CDR2 are SNHLY and FYNNEI. CDR3 length: 14 residues. CDR3 region: CASKAGINTGELFF. CDR3 DNA: TGTGCCAGTAAAGCGGGGATAAACACCGGGGAGCTGTTTTTT.

The chain has TRBV29-1 and TRBJ1-2, with D possibly TRBD1 on 6 matching bases. CDR3 length: 12 amino acids. V was shortened by 8 bases and J by 8 bases, with 18 bases between the two germline ends. Germline V gene sequence: CDR1 SQVTM, CDR2 ANQGSEA. The CDR3 sequence: CSQRTGFGGYTF. The CDR3 DNA follows: TGCAGCCAACGTACAGGGTTTGGGGGCTACACCTTC.

The table lists this clonotype with a few counts. The V call is TRBV7-2, the J call TRBJ2-1; weak D call: TRBD2 (6 bases). The CDR3 is 14 residues long. V lost 2 bases, J lost 9 bases, and 14 bases lay in between. Germline V gene lookup returns CDR1 SGHTA and CDR2 FQGNSA. For the CDR3, the DNA is TGTGCCAGCAGCTTACCGGAGGGAGGCTTTGAGCAGTTCTTC. This sequence encodes CASSLPEGGFEQFF.

V and J are TRBV28 and TRBJ2-7; 8 bases agree with TRBD2. V gave up 1 base and J gave up 0 bases; unmatched junction bases: 14. This CDR3 comprises 19 residues. Germline CDR1 and CDR2: MDHEN and SYDVKM. CDR3: CASSLFLSSREAISYEQYF. CDR3 bases: TGTGCCAGCAGTTTATTTCTTTCGTCGCGGGAGGCGATCTCCTACGAGCAGTACTTC.

The genes are TRBV29-1 and TRBJ2-1, with D possibly being TRBD1 (5 bases). CDR3 length equals 12 residues. V lost 8 bases and J lost 5, with 13 bases in between. Germline CDR1 is SQVTM and CDR2 is ANQGSEA. The CDR3 DNA is TGCAGCCCCCAGGGCCTAGACAATGAGCAGTTCTTC. This codes for CSPQGLDNEQFF.

Ten or more counts support this clonotype. The rearrangement uses TRBV7-9 and TRBJ2-7; D not certain. V shed 1 base and J shed 5 bases, with 12 bases lying between them. CDR3 length: 14 amino acids. Germline CDR1 SEHNR, CDR2 FQNEAQ (reference sequence). CDR3 bases: TGTGCCAGCAGCTTAGTGGGTAGCACCAACGAGCAGTACTTC. Protein product: CASSLVGSTNEQYF.

The gene calls are TRBV28 and TRBJ2-3; TRBD1 aligns across 9 bases. After removal of 10 bases from V and 4 bases from J, the junction contained 9 bases not matched to a gene. CDR1 and CDR2 (germline): MDHEN, SYDVKM. This CDR3 spans 14 amino acids. The CDR3 loop is CANLRTGEPDTQYF. The CDR3 nucleotides read TGTGCCAACCTACGGACAGGGGAGCCAGATACGCAGTATTTT.